The T cell receptor (beta chain) described here comes from a study of T cells in localized non-small cell lung cancer. The repertoire was sequenced with immunoSEQ multiplex PCR; TCRdb's copy has only in-frame clones and lacks some. Of about 1,800 clones listed, roughly a quarter are singletons. A remark on this clone: The target antigen is unknown.

General study findings and limits: Among the tissues sampled, uninvolved adjacent lung had the highest T cell clonality, above tumor. Median detection of top 100 tumor clones in adjacent lung was roughly 61 clones. A raised T cell density in blood coincided with lengthier overall survival.

V was trimmed by 6 bases and J by 3 bases, leaving 19 bases between them. Germline V lookup: CDR1 SGHNT, CDR2 YENEEA. The CDR3 spans 16 residues. The sampled adjacent lung lay at least 2 cm from the tumor margin and showed no atypia. The receptor's source is an older male donor with stage II lung adenocarcinoma. V and J are TRBV11-3 and TRBJ2-3; possible D gene TRBD2, 6 bases. Sequences were derived from normal lung tissue next to the tumor, sampled before any cancer treatment. This CDR3 is CASSWQPGLATDTQYF. The CDR3 nucleotides read TGTGCCAGCAGTTGGCAGCCGGGACTCGCAACAGATACGCAGTATTTT.